This T cell receptor beta chain emerged from a study of T cells in narcolepsy listed by TCRdb under 2018. Describing the broader study: Healthy control donors were enrolled in the study alongside patients who had narcolepsy type 1 or type 2 (NT1, NT2). The study sought autoreactive T cells targeting hypocretin neuron self-antigens (hypocretin, TRIB2) in narcolepsy patients, using TCR Vbeta sequencing to track clonotypes in blood and CSF.

Results and caveats for the whole study, not just this receptor: Patients and controls had comparable numbers of sequenced blood memory CD4+ clonotypes, averaging about 40,000 and 33,000, respectively. Autoreactive clonotypes were reported to be detected serially in the blood of the same patients and of different patients, but not in the blood of healthy controls. No sequences matching autoreactive T cell clones were contained in some blood memory CD4+ repertoires from patients and controls. In plots comparing CSF and blood CD4+ T cell clonotypes from the same patient, HCRT-specific and TRIB2-specific autoreactive clonotypes were highlighted.

The germline V gene sets CDR1 to SGHVS and CDR2 to FQNEAQ. The CDR3 runs 16 amino acids, cysteine and phenylalanine included. Just the 48-base CDR3 DNA is kept, in frame starting at base 1. Trimming takes 1 base from V and 0 bases from J, and the germline ends sit 11 bases apart. Memory CD4+ T cells were sorted ex vivo from peripheral blood of narcolepsy patients and healthy controls for TCR Vbeta sequencing. Concerning this clone itself: Its cognate antigen has yet to be identified. Per-base qualities were not stored, and no clone one base away is much larger.

Library prep was done by the immunoSEQ multiplex PCR assay. Not all clones reach the TCRdb copy of this immuneACCESS table, which keeps in-frame sequences only. Checked studies attribute under half of the gap to unresolved V genes and leave the rest unexplained. Here the sample has 15,000 to 16,000 clones; 85% occur a single time. The top ten constitute over 30% of the sample. Sequencing used memory (CD45RA-) CD4+ T cells from blood. What this sample's cell subset or site label stands for: memory T cells sorted ex vivo from peripheral blood. The chain is assembled from TRBV7-8 and TRBJ2-3, with the D gene too uncertain to name. This TCR was sampled from a human donor in good health. The CDR3 sequence is CASSLGLERSTDTQYF. The DNA sequence is as follows: TGTGCCAGCAGCTTAGGTCTAGAACGCAGCACAGATACGCAGTATTTT.